This passage covers 27 T cell receptor beta chains from one sample sequenced in a study of blood T cell repertoires in COVID-19. TCRdb's table, derived via immunoSEQ multiplex PCR, lists solely in-frame clones and lacks some. This sample has 200,000 or so clones; 70% to 90% occur once, and the top ten carry around 8.9%. Sequences were obtained from PBMCs or T cells enriched from blood (not recorded which). These receptors came from a woman aged 18-35 years who had recovered from COVID-19.

The CDR3 protein is CASSGLGHNEQFF. DNA of the CDR3: TGTGCCAGCAGCGGGTTGGGGCACAATGAGCAGTTCTTC. This chain joins TRBV7-3 and TRBJ2-1; tentatively, D is TRBD1 (5 bases). This CDR3 is 13 amino acids long. The V gene lost 5 bases and the J gene lost 5 bases, with 10 bases spanning the gap. Germline-derived CDR1 and CDR2 are SGHTA and FQGTGA.

The chain combines TRBV11-2 with TRBJ1-1; 8 bases match TRBD1. This CDR3 has 15 amino acids. In germline, CDR1 is SGHAT, CDR2 FQNNGV. V was pared by 2 bases and J by 4 bases, with 6 bases of the junction left unmatched. Written as DNA, the CDR3 is TGTGCCAGCAGCTTACCTGGACAGGGAGTCACTGAAGCTTTCTTT. It encodes CASSLPGQGVTEAFF. Supplemented by reference TRBV11-2 and TRBJ1-1, the full variable domain reads EAGVAQSPRYKIIEKRQSVAFWCNPISGHATLYWYQQILGQGPKLLIQFQNNGVVDDSQLPKDRFSAERLKGVDSTLKIQPAKLEDSAVYLCASSLPGQGVTEAFFGQGTRLTVV.

The chain couples TRBV28 to TRBJ2-1, with D possibly TRBD2 on 6 matching bases. CDR1 is MDHEN and CDR2 is SYDVKM in the germline V gene. V was clipped by 6 bases and J by 6 bases, with 12 bases between them. The CDR3 runs 13 residues. The CDR3 DNA is TGTGCCAGCAGGCCCCTGGGGGGCAATGAGCAGTTCTTC. Encoded protein: CASRPLGGNEQFF. Full variable domain (remainder filled in from reference TRBV28 and TRBJ2-1): DVKVTQSSRYLVKRTGEKVFLECVQDMDHENMFWYRQDPGLGLRLIYFSYDVKMKEKGDIPEGYSVSREKKERFSLILESASTNQTSMYLCASRPLGGNEQFFGPGTRLTVL.

The chain combines TRBV4-2 with TRBJ2-1; 8 bases are a match to TRBD2. Germline V gene data show CDR1 as LGHNA and CDR2 as YNFKEQ. The CDR3 contains 13 residues. Trimming removed 3 bases from V and 12 bases from J; junction bases left unmatched: 7. The CDR3 bases are TGTGCCAGCAGCCAGAACACCGGGACTAGGCAGTTCTTC. Its translation: CASSQNTGTRQFF.

The chain recombines TRBV13 with TRBJ2-2; maybe TRBD1 (6 bases). CDR1 and CDR2 from the germline V gene are PRHDT and FYEKMQ (reference sequence). The V end was cut by 6 bases, the J end by 6 bases, with 14 bases between. The CDR3 spans 14 residues. In DNA, the CDR3 is TGTGCCAGCAGATCGACAGGTCGTGCCGGGGAGCTGTTTTTT. Amino acids: CASRSTGRAGELFF.

The chain carries TRBV12-5 and TRBJ2-1, with D possibly TRBD2 on 6 matching bases. The germline CDR1 and CDR2 sequences are LGHNT and FRNRAP. The CDR3 length is 17 residues. Trimming pared 0 bases from V and 9 bases from J, leaving 21 bases between. CDR3 amino acids: CASGLVLQYSGRGEQFF. The CDR3 nucleotides are TGTGCTAGTGGTTTGGTACTCCAATATAGCGGTCGGGGTGAGCAGTTCTTC.

The rearrangement links TRBV7-9 to TRBJ1-2; 9 bases map to TRBD1. Unmatched junction bases numbered 15, after V lost 1 base and J lost 3 bases. This CDR3 has 19 amino acids. Germline values: CDR1 SEHNR, CDR2 FQNEAQ (reference sequence). The CDR3 nucleotides are TGTGCCAGCAGCTTAGTCGCTCCGGGACAGGGAGGGGTATACTATGGCTACACCTTC. It specifies CASSLVAPGQGGVYYGYTF. Complete variable domain (other parts from reference TRBV7-9 and TRBJ1-2): DTGVSQNPRHKITKRGQNVTFRCDPISEHNRLYWYRQTLGQGPEFLTYFQNEAQLEKSRLLSDRFSAERPKGSFSTLEIQRTEQGDSAMYLCASSLVAPGQGGVYYGYTFGSGTRLTVV.

This clone appeared once. The chain combines TRBV28 with TRBJ1-2, with TRBD1 as a possible D gene (5 bases). V was shortened by 5 bases and J by 1 base, with 17 bases between the two germline ends. The CDR3 contains 16 residues. CDR1 and CDR2 from the germline V gene are MDHEN and SYDVKM. The CDR3 region has the DNA TGTGCCAGCAGTCTGGGGGGGGAGGGACTTAACTATGGCTACACCTTC. This sequence encodes CASSLGGEGLNYGYTF.

The gene calls are TRBV5-4 and TRBJ1-2, with a possible D match to TRBD1 (5 bases). CDR1 is SGHNT, CDR2 YYREEE, per germline (reference sequence). Trimming stripped 7 bases from V and 0 bases from J, with 19 bases between. The length of the CDR3 is 16 residues. The CDR3 sequence: CASSDRGGESNYGYTF. CDR3 coding DNA: TGTGCCAGCTCCGACCGGGGGGGAGAATCTAACTATGGCTACACCTTC. The full variable domain, with the rest looked up from reference TRBV5-4 and TRBJ1-2, is ETGVTQSPTHLIKTRGQQVTLRCSSQSGHNTVSWYQQALGQGPQFIFQYYREEENGRGNFPPRFSGLQFPNYSSELNVNALELDDSALYLCASSDRGGESNYGYTFGSGTRLTVV.

The chain joins TRBV10-3 to TRBJ2-1; maybe TRBD1 (6 bases). This CDR3 is 17 amino acids long. V lost 8 bases to trimming and J lost 8 bases, with 28 bases between them. CDR1 and CDR2 from the germline V gene are ENHRY and SYGVKD. The CDR3 DNA follows: TGTGCCATCTGCCCCCATTTCGTGCTGACTCCAGGGGATGAGCAGTTCTTC. Protein product: CAICPHFVLTPGDEQFF.

This sequence joins TRBV4-1 and TRBJ1-2, with 8 bases lining up with TRBD1. Unmatched junction bases numbered 12, after V lost 4 bases and J lost 8 bases. Germline lookup yields CDR1 MGHRA and CDR2 YSYEKL. The CDR3 runs to 15 residues. The CDR3 sequence is CASSPTTGQAGGYTF. DNA of the CDR3: TGCGCCAGCAGCCCAACTACGGGACAGGCTGGCGGCTACACCTTC.

The gene calls are TRBV9 and TRBJ2-1; 13 bases agree with TRBD2. The CDR3 has 15 residues. Germline CDR1 is SGDLS and CDR2 is YYNGEE. Germline trimming cut 1 base from V and 9 bases from J; bases unmatched to any gene: 4. The CDR3 protein is CASSVTSGGAGEQFF. The CDR3 nucleotides read TGTGCCAGCAGCGTAACTAGCGGGGGGGCCGGTGAGCAGTTCTTC.

The rearrangement joins TRBV30 to TRBJ1-5; TRBD1 aligns across 9 bases. This CDR3 is 13 amino acids long. Trimming at V came to 3 bases and at J to 4 bases, leaving 1 base not matched to a gene. From germline, CDR1 is GTSNPN and CDR2 SVGIG (reference sequence). The CDR3 here is CAWSGTGNQPQHF. CDR3 DNA: TGTGCCTGGAGCGGGACAGGGAATCAGCCCCAGCATTTT.

This chain uses TRBV30 with TRBJ2-2; 9 bases are shared with TRBD1. V lost 0 bases to trimming and J lost 7 bases; unmatched junction nucleotides: 6. The CDR3 has 15 amino acids. Germline CDR1 and CDR2: GTSNPN and SVGIG (reference sequence). CDR3 bases: TGTGCCTGGAGTGTAACGACAGGGGGGATCGGGGAGCTGTTTTTT. Residues: CAWSVTTGGIGELFF.

V usage is TRBV4-1 and J usage is TRBJ2-6; TRBD2 agrees at 9 bases. CDR3 length: 22 residues. V was clipped by 0 bases and J by 0 bases; unmatched bases: 15. In germline, CDR1 is MGHRA, CDR2 YSYEKL. The CDR3, as DNA: TGCGCCAGCAGCCAAGATGTGGCCAGTTATAGCGGGGGCTACTCTGGGGCCAACGTCCTGACTTTC. Amino acids: CASSQDVASYSGGYSGANVLTF.

The chain employs TRBV2 and TRBJ1-1; D gene ambiguous. Germline V gene lookup returns CDR1 SNHLY and CDR2 FYNNEI. This CDR3 region has 14 residues. V lost 6 bases and J lost 5, with 16 bases in between. In DNA, the CDR3 is TGTGCCAGCAGGGGTGAGGGCGTTGGTACTGAAGCTTTCTTT. It is translated as CASRGEGVGTEAFF.

This chain connects TRBV7-6 to TRBJ2-1; TRBD2 matches at 10 bases. This CDR3 comprises 17 residues. The V gene end was trimmed by 2 bases and the J gene end by 4 bases; junction bases not matched to a gene: 8. The germline V gene encodes CDR1 SGHVS and CDR2 FNYEAQ. The CDR3 is CASSLKPAGGLYNEQFF. CDR3 in DNA: TGTGCCAGCAGCTTAAAACCAGCGGGGGGGCTTTACAATGAGCAGTTCTTC.

CDR3 amino acids: CASNGQGTDEQFF. In DNA, the CDR3 is TGTGCCAGCAACGGACAGGGAACAGATGAGCAGTTCTTC. V and J are TRBV2 and TRBJ2-1, with TRBD1 matching 8 bases. CDR1 is SNHLY, CDR2 FYNNEI, per germline. The trim removed 7 bases at V and 8 bases at J, leaving 7 bases unmatched. CDR3 size: 13 residues.

The chain recombines TRBV3-1 (or the pseudogene TRBV3-2) with TRBJ2-7; 7 bases align to TRBD1. The CDR3 length is 14 residues. The V segment lost 4 bases and the J segment 4 bases; nucleotides outside the gene matches: 7. Germline V gene data show CDR1 as LGHDT and CDR2 as YNNKEL (reference sequence). The CDR3 region has the DNA TGTGCCAGCAGCCGACAGGGCGGCCTATACGAGCAGTACTTC. This codes for CASSRQGGLYEQYF.

The chain recombines TRBV11-1 with TRBJ2-5, with 9 bases aligning to TRBD2. J gave up 2 bases and V 7 bases, and 5 bases lay outside the gene matches. Germline-derived CDR1 and CDR2 are SGHAT and FQDESV (reference sequence). There are 14 residues in the CDR3. For the CDR3, the DNA is TGTGCCAGCACCCGCGGGGGGGGGCAAGAGACCCAGTACTTC. Protein sequence: CASTRGGGQETQYF.

The rearrangement joins TRBV5-1 to TRBJ2-7; 12 nucleotides align to TRBD2. V shed 4 bases and J 5 bases; nucleotides not matched to a gene: 7. Germline V CDR1 and CDR2: SGHRS, YFSETQ. The CDR3 spans 15 residues. The CDR3 is CASSPGLAGKDEQYF. The CDR3 coding sequence is TGCGCCAGCAGCCCGGGACTAGCGGGCAAAGACGAGCAGTACTTC.

J is TRBJ2-5 and V is TRBV7-9, with D possibly TRBD2 on 5 matching bases. The CDR3 runs 14 residues. The ends were cut back, 4 bases at V and 3 bases at J, with 12 bases in the middle. The germline V gene encodes CDR1 SEHNR and CDR2 FQNEAQ (reference sequence). The CDR3 region is CASSSTGLEETQYF. Here the CDR3 DNA reads TGTGCCAGCAGCTCGACCGGACTGGAAGAGACCCAGTACTTC.

The chain recombines TRBV19 with TRBJ2-3; weak D call: TRBD1 (6 bases). The ends were cut back, 4 bases at V and 4 bases at J, with 21 bases in the middle. In germline, CDR1 is LNHDA, CDR2 SQIVND (reference sequence). This CDR3 has 17 residues. The CDR3 DNA follows: TGTGCCAGTAGTAGAAACAGGGCTCGGGGTTCGGCAGATACGCAGTATTTT. Translation: CASSRNRARGSADTQYF. Together with reference TRBV19 and TRBJ2-3, the CDR3 gives the full variable domain: DGGITQSPKYLFRKEGQNVTLSCEQNLNHDAMYWYRQDPGQGLRLIYYSQIVNDFQKGDIAEGYSVSREKKESFPLTVTSAQKNPTAFYLCASSRNRARGSADTQYFGPGTRLTVL.

The chain employs TRBV6-5 and TRBJ2-2; TRBD1 might be the D (5 bases). Per the germline V gene, CDR1 is MNHEY and CDR2 is SVGAGI. CDR3 length: 12 residues. Trimming cost V 9 bases and J 1 base, with 6 bases left between them. The CDR3 protein is CASTGNTGELFF. CDR3 in DNA: TGTGCCAGTACAGGGAACACCGGGGAGCTGTTTTTT.

The chain recombines TRBV19 with TRBJ2-5, with D perhaps TRBD2 (5 bases). From germline, CDR1 is LNHDA and CDR2 SQIVND (reference sequence). This CDR3 is 14 amino acids long. Deletions cut 2 bases from V and 2 bases from J, with 9 bases between. The CDR3 region is CASSINGDQETQYF. CDR3 coding DNA: TGTGCCAGTAGTATAAACGGGGATCAAGAGACCCAGTACTTC. Using reference TRBV19 and TRBJ2-5 for the parts outside the CDR3, the full variable domain is DGGITQSPKYLFRKEGQNVTLSCEQNLNHDAMYWYRQDPGQGLRLIYYSQIVNDFQKGDIAEGYSVSREKKESFPLTVTSAQKNPTAFYLCASSINGDQETQYFGPGTRLLVL.

The CDR3 protein is CAIRGTDDGYTF. CDR3 DNA sequence: TGTGCCATCAGAGGGACAGATGATGGCTACACCTTC. The rearrangement uses TRBV10-3 and TRBJ1-2; 7 bases match TRBD1. V shed 6 bases, J shed 6 bases, and the junction held 4 bases outside the gene matches. The germline CDR1 and CDR2 sequences are ENHRY and SYGVKD. The CDR3 spans 12 residues.

The chain couples TRBV28 to TRBJ1-1; no firm D call. Germline V lookup: CDR1 MDHEN, CDR2 SYDVKM. The CDR3 runs to 13 residues. V gave up 2 bases and J gave up 8 bases, with 12 bases separating them. This chain's CDR3 is CASSLIQQEEAFF. DNA of the CDR3: TGTGCCAGCAGTTTAATTCAGCAGGAAGAAGCTTTCTTT. The entire variable domain, with the rest obtained from reference TRBV28 and TRBJ1-1, is as follows: DVKVTQSSRYLVKRTGEKVFLECVQDMDHENMFWYRQDPGLGLRLIYFSYDVKMKEKGDIPEGYSVSREKKERFSLILESASTNQTSMYLCASSLIQQEEAFFGQGTRLTVV.